The 13 T cell receptor beta chains in this list originate from one sample, sequenced in a study of blood T cell repertoires in COVID-19. Measured with immunoSEQ multiplex PCR; TCRdb has only the in-frame clones, and not every one. The sample includes 290,000 or so clones, around nine tenths of them seen just once. Material: PBMCs or T cells enriched from blood (not recorded which). These TCRs come from a woman aged 18 to 35 who had recovered from COVID-19.

The V gene is TRBV29-1, the J gene TRBJ2-5; D unclear. The CDR3 is 10 amino acids. The V end lost 4 bases, the J end lost 4 bases, and 4 bases lay between the germline ends. Germline V CDR1 and CDR2: SQVTM, ANQGSEA. The CDR3 bases are TGCAGCGTTGTCATAGAGACCCAGTACTTC. This translates into CSVVIETQYF.

The chain uses TRBV18 and TRBJ1-1; TRBD1 matches at 10 bases. CDR3 size: 18 residues. Unmatched junction bases numbered 10, after V lost 2 bases and J lost 1 base. Germline-derived CDR1 and CDR2 are KGHSH and LQKENI. The CDR3 DNA is TGTGCCAGCTCACCAGCCTTACGGGACAGGGGACGGAACACTGAAGCTTTCTTT. Its protein product is CASSPALRDRGRNTEAFF. The complete variable domain, with remaining parts taken from reference TRBV18 and TRBJ1-1, reads NAGVMQNPRHLVRRRGQEARLRCSPMKGHSHVYWYRQLPEEGLKFMVYLQKENIIDESGMPKERFSAEFPKEGPSILRIQQVVRGDSAAYFCASSPALRDRGRNTEAFFGQGTRLTVV.

Worth noting for this clone: Other DNA sequences of this sample code for an identical CDR3. The chain recombines TRBV7-9 with TRBJ2-7; 9 bases are a match to TRBD1. Germline CDR1 SEHNR, CDR2 FQNEAQ (reference sequence). The junction had 4 bases not matched to a gene; V was cut back by 4 bases and J by 3 bases. The CDR3 extends over 14 amino acids. The CDR3 reads CASSSGTGYYEQYF. The CDR3 nucleotides read TGTGCCAGCAGCTCCGGGACAGGGTACTACGAGCAGTACTTC.

This chain uses TRBV18 with TRBJ2-1; D possibly corresponds to TRBD1 (6 bases). The length of the CDR3 is 13 residues. Trimming pared 3 bases from V and 5 bases from J, leaving 8 bases between. Germline values: CDR1 KGHSH, CDR2 LQKENI. DNA for the CDR3: TGTGCCAGCTCACCCCGACAGGACAATGAGCAGTTCTTC. It specifies CASSPRQDNEQFF.

This clone was counted a few times. The chain uses TRBV30 and TRBJ1-6; the D gene is possibly TRBD1 (5 bases). Germline V lookup: CDR1 GTSNPN, CDR2 SVGIG (reference sequence). The V gene lost 2 bases and the J gene lost 2 bases, with 7 bases spanning the gap. The CDR3 runs 14 residues. The DNA for the CDR3 is TGTGCCTGGAGTTCGACAGCCTATAATTCACCCCTCCACTTT. It yields the protein CAWSSTAYNSPLHF.

This chain links TRBV28 with TRBJ1-2, with D possibly matching TRBD1 (6 bases). The germline gives CDR1 MDHEN, CDR2 SYDVKM. The CDR3 contains 12 residues. Deletions cut 8 bases from V and 4 bases from J, with 11 bases between. CDR3 loop: CASEEDSYGYTF. The CDR3 DNA reads TGTGCCAGCGAAGAGGACAGCTATGGCTACACCTTC.

The V call is TRBV3-1 (or the pseudogene TRBV3-2), the J call TRBJ2-1, with TRBD2 matching 7 bases. The CDR3 is 16 residues long. Germline V gives CDR1 LGHDT, CDR2 YNNKEL (reference sequence). V was clipped by 0 bases and J by 9 bases; unmatched bases: 11. The CDR3 region is CASSQDHGTASGEQFF. The CDR3 DNA sequence: TGTGCCAGCAGCCAAGATCACGGGACTGCTAGCGGTGAGCAGTTCTTC.

The chain couples TRBV5-1 to TRBJ2-3, with 8 bases fitting TRBD2. V trimming: 1 base; J trimming: 5 bases; junction bases outside the gene matches: 9. Germline CDR1 and CDR2: SGHRS and YFSETQ. The length of the CDR3 is 16 residues. CDR3 sequence: CASSLHPGLELDTQYF. The CDR3 DNA reads as TGCGCCAGCAGCTTGCACCCGGGACTAGAGTTAGATACGCAGTATTTT.

This clone was seen once. This rearrangement joins TRBV28 to TRBJ1-1; D ambiguous. Deletions cut 6 bases from V and 0 bases from J, with 11 bases between. The length of the CDR3 is 14 residues. Germline V gene sequence: CDR1 MDHEN, CDR2 SYDVKM. The CDR3 DNA reads as TGTGCCAGCAGCGTACTGAGCATGAACACTGAAGCTTTCTTT. It specifies CASSVLSMNTEAFF.

The CDR3 loop is CASSTVSGNQPQHF. The CDR3 coding sequence is TGTGCCAGTAGTACTGTTTCGGGCAATCAGCCCCAGCATTTT. This rearrangement joins TRBV19 to TRBJ1-5; D is unresolved. The CDR3 contains 14 residues. V gave up 4 bases and J gave up 2 bases, with 9 bases separating them. Germline V lookup: CDR1 LNHDA, CDR2 SQIVND (reference sequence).

The chain is built from TRBV18 and TRBJ1-1; D gene unclear. Per germline, CDR1 KGHSH and CDR2 LQKENI. The CDR3 is 13 amino acids. The V end was cut by 6 bases, the J end by 3 bases, with 11 bases between. The CDR3, as DNA: TGTGCCAGCTCCTACGACTCCTACACTGAAGCTTTCTTT. Amino acids: CASSYDSYTEAFF.

The gene calls are TRBV2 and TRBJ1-5, with D unclear. Germline V gene data show CDR1 as SNHLY and CDR2 as FYNNEI. V lost 4 bases, J lost 2 bases, and 12 bases lay in between. There are 15 residues in the CDR3. CDR3 bases: TGTGCCAGCAGTGCGGAACCGGCGGGCAATCAGCCCCAGCATTTT. Encoded protein: CASSAEPAGNQPQHF.

The J gene is TRBJ2-3, the V gene TRBV27, with a possible D match to TRBD2 (6 bases). Trimming cost V 1 base and J 1 base, with 12 bases left between them. Looked up from germline, CDR1 is MNHEY and CDR2 is SMNVEV (reference sequence). The CDR3 sequence is 16 residues long. The CDR3 protein is CASSLLGGYGTDTQYF. Written as DNA, the CDR3 is TGTGCCAGCAGTTTATTGGGGGGTTATGGCACAGATACGCAGTATTTT.